Below, 17 T cell receptor beta chains from the same sample are listed, as sequenced in a study of tumor-infiltrating lymphocytes in primary liver carcinoma. From roughly 0.5 ug total RNA, TCR beta cDNA was generated with a primer in the constant region. Slightly modified ARM-PCR with three nested multiplex PCR rounds yielded TCR beta libraries. A C-beta reverse primer and TRBV1-TRBV30 forward primers served in each of the first two PCR rounds, at ten to eleven cycles apiece. TCRdb passed the multiplex PCR reads through MiXCR, listing each CDR3 protein once. The sample lists 100,000 to 150,000 distinct CDR3 sequences; approximately 70% were seen once. Joint extraction of RNA and DNA used roughly 20-33 mg of bulk tissue that was unsorted. The specimen was liver tumor tissue from sampling region 1. Subset defined: tumor region T1, superior pole. The receptor set was obtained from a woman aged 55-69 years with primary liver carcinoma and hepatitis B virus infection.

This chain uses TRBV25-1 with TRBJ2-1, with a possible D match to TRBD1 (5 bases). Trimming shortened V by 4 bases and J by 3 bases, and 10 bases separated the two germline ends. The CDR3 consists of 14 residues. The germline V gene has CDR1 MGHDK and CDR2 SYGVNS. DNA of the CDR3: TGTGCCAGCAGTGGTCTGGACAACTACAATGAGCAGTTCTTC. It translates to CASSGLDNYNEQFF.

Turning to this clonotype: Mismatch with germline at one junction end may stem from a read error. The chain has TRBV28 and TRBJ2-7; no definite D call. The V gene's germline CDR1 is MDHEN and CDR2 SYDVKM. The CDR3 contains 12 residues. This chain's CDR3 is CASSSVSYELYF. In nucleotides, the CDR3 is TGTGCCAGCAGCTCGGTCTCCTACGAGCTGTACTTC.

This sequence joins TRBV11-2 and TRBJ2-1, with 9 positions matching TRBD2. Germline-derived CDR1 and CDR2 are SGHAT and FQNNGV. V shed 4 bases, J shed 1 base, and the junction held 11 bases outside the gene matches. The CDR3 extends over 18 amino acids. CDR3 sequence: CASSSQRSGRVSYNEQFF. As DNA, the CDR3 is TGTGCCAGCAGCTCTCAGCGTAGCGGGAGAGTGTCCTACAATGAGCAGTTCTTC. Looking up the rest from reference TRBV11-2 and TRBJ2-1 gives the full variable domain: EAGVAQSPRYKIIEKRQSVAFWCNPISGHATLYWYQQILGQGPKLLIQFQNNGVVDDSQLPKDRFSAERLKGVDSTLKIQPAKLEDSAVYLCASSSQRSGRVSYNEQFFGPGTRLTVL.

In its sample, this clonotype was seen once. A read error is likely, as this CDR3 ends without the conserved phenylalanine or tryptophan. V and J are TRBV29-1 and TRBJ2-7, with D perhaps assigned TRBD1 or TRBD2 (6 bases each). The CDR3 covers 14 residues. CDR1 and CDR2 (germline): SQVTM, ANQGSEA. The DNA for the CDR3 is TGTAGCTACTCAGGGGCAGGAGGGTTCTACGAGCAGTACCTC. This gives the protein CSYSGAGGFYEQYL.

This clonotype has at least ten counts. V and J are TRBV29-1 and TRBJ1-1; tentatively, D is TRBD1 (6 bases). Looked up from germline, CDR1 is SQVTM and CDR2 is ANQGSEA. V gave up 4 bases and J gave up 4 bases, with 10 bases separating them. The CDR3 runs to 12 residues. This chain's CDR3 is CSVAGGGTEAFF. The CDR3 bases are TGCAGCGTTGCCGGGGGCGGCACTGAAGCTTTCTTT.

About this clonotype: This could be a read error, since a much larger clone is one nucleotide away. The chain couples TRBV6-1 to TRBJ2-1; D unclear. The CDR3 extends over 12 amino acids. The V gene's germline CDR1 is MNHNS and CDR2 SASEGT. The CDR3 DNA sequence: TGTGCCGGCAGAGACCTCTACAATGAGCAGTTCTTC. This gives the protein CAGRDLYNEQFF.

This chain links TRBV12-3 or TRBV12-4 with TRBJ2-7; a possible D gene is TRBD1 (5 bases). CDR3 length: 12 amino acids. V was pared by 11 bases and J by 0 bases, with 11 bases between. The CDR3 bases are TGTGCCTACAGGTTCAGCTCCTACGAGCAGTACTTC. Amino acids: CAYRFSSYEQYF.

In nucleotides, the CDR3 is TGTGCCAGCAGTGAAGAGGCGAACATTCAGTACTTC. Translating gives CASSEEANIQYF. V usage is TRBV2 and J usage is TRBJ2-4; no clear D. Trimming pared 1 base from V and 7 bases from J, leaving 5 bases between. Germline CDR1 and CDR2: SNHLY and FYNNEI. This CDR3 spans 12 amino acids. The whole variable domain, filled in from reference TRBV2 and TRBJ2-4, reads EPEVTQTPSHQVTQMGQEVILRCVPISNHLYFYWYRQILGQKVEFLVSFYNNEISEKSEIFDDQFSVERPDGSNFTLKIRSTKLEDSAMYFCASSEEANIQYFGAGTRLSVL.

Comments on this clonotype: A much larger clone sits a single nucleotide away, making a read error possible. The gene calls are TRBV6-5 and TRBJ1-4; possibly TRBD1 for D (5 bases). The CDR3 runs 16 residues. The germline CDR1 and CDR2 sequences are MNHEY and SVGAGI. This chain's CDR3 is CVSGRASIPGGEKLFF. The CDR3 DNA reads as TGTGTCAGCGGTCGGGCTTCAATACCCGGGGGGGAAAAACTGTTTTTT.

The V and J genes are TRBV9 and TRBJ1-2, with 12 bases matching TRBD1. V was pared by 5 bases and J by 11 bases, with 10 bases of the junction left unmatched. CDR1 is SGDLS and CDR2 is YYNGEE in the germline V gene. This CDR3 has 14 amino acids. The CDR3 region is CASRAGQGASGYTF. The CDR3 DNA follows: TGTGCCAGCAGAGCGGGACAGGGGGCGAGCGGTTACACCTTC.

This clonotype was counted a few times. The genes are TRBV5-1 and TRBJ2-1; 14 bases are shared with TRBD2. Germline V gives CDR1 SGHRS, CDR2 YFSETQ. Trimming cost V 4 bases and J 7 bases; bases outside gene matches: 10. The CDR3 loop spans 17 amino acids. CDR3 coding DNA: TGCGCCAGCAGCAGGACTAGCGGGAGGACAGCTCGGAATGAGCAGTTCTTC. The encoded protein is CASSRTSGRTARNEQFF. Full variable domain (outside the CDR3, taken from reference TRBV5-1 and TRBJ2-1): KAGVTQTPRYLIKTRGQQVTLSCSPISGHRSVSWYQQTPGQGLQFLFEYFSETQRNKGNFPGRFSGRQFSNSRSEMNVSTLELGDSALYLCASSRTSGRTARNEQFFGPGTRLTVL.

On this clonotype: At one end, the junction sequence differs from germline, possibly due to a read error. J is TRBJ2-2 and V is TRBV12-3 or TRBV12-4; 13 nucleotides align to TRBD2. The CDR3 is 17 residues long. CDR3 in DNA: TGTGCCAGCAGTCTTGGACTAGCGGGGGCCGCAGGCGGGGTGCTGTTTTTT. Protein product: CASSLGLAGAAGGVLFF.

Details on this clonotype: An end of the junction differs from the germline gene, which may be a read error. The rearrangement links TRBV10-2 to TRBJ2-1; the D gene is possibly TRBD2 (5 bases). Looked up from germline, CDR1 is WSHSY and CDR2 is SAAADI. This CDR3 spans 15 amino acids. This CDR3 reads CASNEFVGAKDEQFF. CDR3 nucleotide sequence: TGCGCCAGCAATGAGTTTGTGGGAGCTAAGGATGAGCAGTTCTTC.

The rearrangement links TRBV28 to TRBJ1-5; D is unresolved. The CDR3 has 12 amino acids. The germline V gene has CDR1 MDHEN and CDR2 SYDVKM. Trimming cost V 6 bases and J 9 bases, with 12 bases left between them. The CDR3 sequence is CASRTVLRPQHF. CDR3 DNA sequence: TGTGCCAGCAGAACGGTCTTACGGCCCCAGCATTTT.

This clonotype has only one observation. The rearrangement joins TRBV11-2 to TRBJ2-5; D possibly corresponds to TRBD2 (7 bases). Germline values: CDR1 SGHAT, CDR2 FQNNGV. The CDR3 contains 11 residues. V was clipped by 8 bases and J by 5 bases, with 9 bases between them. CDR3 nucleotides: TGTGCCAGCCGGGGGGCTGAGACCCAGTACTTC. Its protein product is CASRGAETQYF. The entire variable domain, with the rest obtained from reference TRBV11-2 and TRBJ2-5, is as follows: EAGVAQSPRYKIIEKRQSVAFWCNPISGHATLYWYQQILGQGPKLLIQFQNNGVVDDSQLPKDRFSAERLKGVDSTLKIQPAKLEDSAVYLCASRGAETQYFGPGTRLLVL.

V and J are TRBV6-5 and TRBJ1-2; D is possibly TRBD1 (6 bases). The CDR3 loop spans 15 amino acids. The V end was cut by 9 bases, the J end by 6 bases, with 23 bases between. Germline V gives CDR1 MNHEY, CDR2 SVGAGI. CDR3 bases: TGTGCCAGAAAGCTAATAGGGGGTTCCAGGAATGGCTACACCTTC. Protein: CARKLIGGSRNGYTF.

To note about this clonotype: A much larger clone lies a single base off, so this may be a read error. The chain carries TRBV28 and TRBJ1-1; D not resolved. The CDR3 is 13 residues long. CDR1 is MDHEN, CDR2 SYDVKM, per germline. The CDR3 reads CASMAGLGTEASF. CDR3 sequence (DNA): TGTGCCTCAATGGCGGGGTTGGGCACTGAAGCTTCCTTT.